One and the same sample provided the 21 T cell receptor beta chains below, sequenced in a study of shared clonotypes between healthy human individuals. Clones were sequenced by immunoSEQ multiplex PCR, and TCRdb holds only the in-frame ones, with some missing. The sample has more than 900,000 clones; around 82% are singletons. Sequenced input: memory CD4+ T cells from PBMCs. The subset: CD45RA-negative fraction. The receptor source for this set is a man between 18 and 29 years old in good health. Some clones in this sample may be carry-over from other donors' samples.

The chain has TRBV7-3 and TRBJ2-3; a possible D gene is TRBD2 (6 bases). The CDR3 contains 16 residues. Germline V CDR1 and CDR2: SGHTA, FQGTGA. Trimming took 2 bases from V and 0 from J, leaving 12 bases between them. This CDR3 reads CASSLGLALSTDTQYF. In DNA form, the CDR3 reads TGTGCCAGCAGCTTAGGGCTAGCGCTAAGCACAGATACGCAGTATTTT.

This clone was found many times. The V and J genes are TRBV6-1 and TRBJ2-3; 7 positions match TRBD1. Germline V gene lookup returns CDR1 MNHNS and CDR2 SASEGT. The CDR3 sequence is 14 residues long. V lost 5 bases, J lost 4 bases, and 6 bases stayed unmatched. CDR3 bases: TGTGCCAGCAGTAAGGACAGGCCCCCAGATACGCAGTATTTT. It codes for CASSKDRPPDTQYF.

V and J are TRBV6-5 and TRBJ1-6; D not certain. CDR3 length: 15 amino acids. V lost 6 bases and J lost 5, with 14 bases in between. Germline-derived CDR1 and CDR2 are MNHEY and SVGAGI. CDR3 DNA sequence: TGTGCCAGCAGAGTTACACTGAACCATAATTCACCCCTCCACTTT. It codes for CASRVTLNHNSPLHF.

In this sample, this clone turned up once. The genes are TRBV28 and TRBJ2-4; no reliable D call. Trimming took 5 bases from V and 0 from J, leaving 5 bases between them. CDR3 length equals 13 residues. The V gene's germline CDR1 is MDHEN and CDR2 SYDVKM. The CDR3 DNA reads as TGTGCCAGCAGTGACTTAGCCAAAAACATTCAGTACTTC. Residues: CASSDLAKNIQYF.

This chain uses TRBV6-5 with TRBJ1-1; weak D call: TRBD1 (5 bases). Germline V CDR1 and CDR2: MNHEY, SVGAGI. Trimming shortened V by 7 bases and J by 4 bases, and 16 bases separated the two germline ends. The CDR3 totals 14 residues. This CDR3 reads CASTTRTGVTEAFF. CDR3 coding DNA: TGTGCCAGCACCACCAGGACGGGGGTCACTGAAGCTTTCTTT.

The chain carries TRBV4-1 and TRBJ2-4, with D perhaps TRBD1 (5 bases). The CDR3 sequence is 16 residues long. CDR1 and CDR2 from the germline V gene are MGHRA and YSYEKL. The germline V and J ends were trimmed by 3 bases and 8 bases, with 20 bases remaining between them. The CDR3 is CASSHKGRVVPDIQYF. CDR3 sequence (DNA): TGCGCCAGCAGCCATAAGGGCAGGGTGGTACCGGACATTCAGTACTTC.

This clone has only one observation. The chain recombines TRBV6-5 with TRBJ2-7, with 11 bases lining up with TRBD1. CDR1 and CDR2 from the germline V gene are MNHEY and SVGAGI. The CDR3 runs 14 residues. V trimming: 6 bases; J trimming: 3 bases; junction bases outside the gene matches: 4. Written as DNA, the CDR3 is TGTGCCAGCAGAGGGACAGGGGGTGACTACGAGCAGTACTTC. Translation: CASRGTGGDYEQYF.

The chain carries TRBV11-2 and TRBJ2-7; a possible D gene is TRBD1 (6 bases). V shed 5 bases and J shed 4 bases, with 15 bases lying between them. This CDR3 spans 14 amino acids. CDR1 is SGHAT, CDR2 FQNNGV, per germline. The CDR3 reads CASSREDRRYEQYF. Here the CDR3 DNA reads TGTGCCAGCAGCCGAGAGGACAGAAGATACGAGCAGTACTTC. Full variable domain (missing parts from reference TRBV11-2 and TRBJ2-7): EAGVAQSPRYKIIEKRQSVAFWCNPISGHATLYWYQQILGQGPKLLIQFQNNGVVDDSQLPKDRFSAERLKGVDSTLKIQPAKLEDSAVYLCASSREDRRYEQYFGPGTRLTVT.

In nucleotides, the CDR3 is TGCGCCAGCAGCCAAGGACCGCAATATGGCTACACCTTC. Its translation is CASSQGPQYGYTF. This chain joins TRBV5-1 and TRBJ1-2; D not resolved. Germline assignment: CDR1 SGHRS and CDR2 YFSETQ. The CDR3 runs 13 residues. With 4 bases removed from V and 5 bases from J, the gap between germline ends came to 12 bases.

Only one count was recorded for this clone. The V and J genes are TRBV6-1 and TRBJ1-1; no reliable D call. The germline gives CDR1 MNHNS, CDR2 SASEGT. The CDR3 consists of 12 residues. V was shortened by 4 bases and J by 0 bases, with 3 bases between the two germline ends. The CDR3 DNA follows: TGTGCCAGCAGTGTCATGAACACTGAAGCTTTCTTT. Amino acids: CASSVMNTEAFF.

For this clone: Relative to the germline gene, one junction end is altered; a read error may explain this. Within the sample, other DNA sequences also encode this same CDR3. The rearrangement uses TRBV2 and TRBJ1-2; TRBD1 agrees at 10 bases. Germline assignment: CDR1 SNHLY and CDR2 FYNNEI. There are 13 residues in the CDR3. CDR3 DNA: TGTGCCAGCAGTGACGACAGGGGGCAAGGCTACACTTTC. Encoded protein: CASSDDRGQGYTF.

The CDR3 DNA is TGCGCCAGCGGGCGTAGCGGGGAGTCCTACGAGCAGTACTTC. Amino acids: CASGRSGESYEQYF. The rearrangement joins TRBV5-1 to TRBJ2-7; 8 positions agree with TRBD2. Germline trimming cut 7 bases from V and 1 base from J; bases unmatched to any gene: 7. The CDR3 extends over 14 amino acids. Germline CDR1 and CDR2: SGHRS and YFSETQ.

The V and J genes are TRBV5-1 and TRBJ2-1; TRBD2 matches at 11 bases. There are 15 residues in the CDR3. Germline CDR1 is SGHRS and CDR2 is YFSETQ. J gave up 4 bases and V 4 bases, and 4 bases lay outside the gene matches. The CDR3 sequence is CASSEGLAVYNEQFF. The CDR3 bases are TGCGCCAGCAGCGAGGGACTAGCGGTTTACAATGAGCAGTTCTTC.

V gene TRBV2 combines with J gene TRBJ2-2; the match to TRBD2 covers 8 bases. CDR1 SNHLY and CDR2 FYNNEI come from the germline V gene. The CDR3 sequence is 14 residues long. Losses at the gene ends were 9 bases for V and 4 bases for J; bases not matched to a gene: 7. The CDR3 region is CASKEGTSTGELFF. CDR3 sequence (DNA): TGTGCCAGTAAAGAAGGGACTAGCACCGGGGAGCTGTTTTTT.

The chain couples TRBV6-1 to TRBJ2-7; 7 bases are a match to TRBD2. The CDR3 runs 16 residues. Germline V CDR1 and CDR2: MNHNS, SASEGT. Trimming removed 2 bases from V and 0 bases from J; junction bases left unmatched: 7. CDR3 residues: CASSERLGGGSYEQYF. CDR3 sequence (DNA): TGTGCCAGCAGTGAAAGGTTGGGGGGGGGCTCCTACGAGCAGTACTTC.

The rearrangement joins TRBV28 to TRBJ1-5, with D uncertain. The CDR3 length is 12 residues. Germline V gives CDR1 MDHEN, CDR2 SYDVKM. Deletions cut 8 bases from V and 9 bases from J, with 14 bases between. CDR3 in amino acids: CASQPLTGPQHF. CDR3 in DNA: TGTGCCAGCCAACCCCTGACTGGGCCCCAGCATTTT.

This clone appeared many times. Other DNA sequences in this sample translate to the same CDR3. The chain combines TRBV6-1 with TRBJ2-5; maybe TRBD1 (6 bases). Trimming pared 3 bases from V and 4 bases from J, leaving 6 bases between. Germline V CDR1 and CDR2: MNHNS, SASEGT. The CDR3 has 12 amino acids. CDR3 in DNA: TGTGCCAGCAGTGACAGGGGAGAGACCCAGTACTTC. Translated, it gives CASSDRGETQYF.

V is TRBV19 and J is TRBJ2-2; D possibly corresponds to TRBD1 (5 bases). V was trimmed by 5 bases and J by 6 bases, leaving 16 bases between them. Germline values: CDR1 LNHDA, CDR2 SQIVND (reference sequence). The length of the CDR3 is 15 residues. The CDR3 coding sequence is TGTGCCAGTAGTCCCCGACAGAGGCTCGCCGGGGAGCTGTTTTTT. Translation: CASSPRQRLAGELFF.

CDR3 sequence reads: CASSYPGGDQPQHF. CDR3 DNA sequence: TGTGCCAGCAGTTACCCCGGGGGGGATCAGCCCCAGCATTTT. V is TRBV6-5 and J is TRBJ1-5; a weak D match, TRBD1 (5 bases). V dropped 2 bases and J dropped 5 bases, with 10 bases sitting between them. Germline CDR1 MNHEY, CDR2 SVGAGI. The CDR3 contains 14 residues.

Turning to this clone: The sample has other DNA sequences that encode this CDR3 too. CDR3 loop: CASSQGNYGYTF. For the CDR3, the DNA is TGTGCCAGCAGCCAGGGGAACTATGGCTACACCTTC. The rearrangement links TRBV6-1 to TRBJ1-2; weak D call: TRBD1 (6 bases). CDR1 is MNHNS and CDR2 is SASEGT in the germline V gene. The germline V and J ends were trimmed by 6 bases and 2 bases, with 7 bases remaining between them. CDR3 length: 12 amino acids.

On this clone: The sample carries other DNA sequences with the same CDR3. V usage is TRBV4-1 and J usage is TRBJ1-4, with D maybe TRBD1 (5 bases). The CDR3 loop spans 14 amino acids. Trimming pared 1 base from V and 2 bases from J, leaving 5 bases between. Germline V CDR1 and CDR2: MGHRA, YSYEKL. CDR3 nucleotide sequence: TGCGCCAGCAGCCAAGGACAGACTAATGAAAAACTGTTTTTT. Translated, it gives CASSQGQTNEKLFF.